This TCR beta chain was recorded in a study of blood T cell repertoires in COVID-19. The authors' processing: Amplification of reference gene primers provided the estimated nucleated cell counts. Clones were sequenced by immunoSEQ multiplex PCR, and TCRdb holds only the in-frame ones, with some missing. From that table come the V and J calls and clone size; the DNA was used to work out D and trimming. This sample has about 310,000 clones, with roughly 84% found just once. Germline CDR1 SGHDT, CDR2 YYEEEE. Trimming stripped 0 bases from V and 7 bases from J, with 13 bases between. The CDR3 totals 14 residues.

The J gene is TRBJ2-5, the V gene TRBV5-6; possibly TRBD1 for D (5 bases). Material for sequencing was peripheral blood. The receptor's source is a man in his fifties with active or convalescent COVID-19. CDR3 sequence reads: CASSLDQGLWTQYF. For the CDR3, the DNA is TGTGCCAGCAGCTTGGATCAGGGTCTCTGGACCCAGTACTTC.